These 5 T cell receptor beta chains were all obtained from the same sample, sequenced in a study of blood T cell repertoires in COVID-19. The table came from immunoSEQ multiplex PCR; TCRdb's copy has only in-frame clones and leaves some out. The sample shows 150,000 or so clones, 83% of them seen only once. The sample comprised PBMCs or T cells enriched from blood (not recorded which). These receptor sequences come from a woman aged 45-65 years in a cohort exposed to, infected with or recovered from COVID-19 (not recorded which).

The chain carries TRBV30 and TRBJ1-5; D is possibly TRBD1 (5 bases). The CDR3 is made up of 12 amino acids. Germline CDR1 GTSNPN, CDR2 SVGIG (reference sequence). The germline V and J ends were trimmed by 5 bases and 4 bases, with 9 bases remaining between them. The CDR3 sequence: CAWGGGNQPQHF. The CDR3 region has the DNA TGTGCCTGGGGGGGAGGGAATCAGCCCCAGCATTTT.

V and J are TRBV6-5 and TRBJ1-5; D might be TRBD1 (5 bases). The CDR3 length is 12 residues. Germline V gene lookup returns CDR1 MNHEY and CDR2 SVGAGI. V lost 6 bases, J lost 5 bases, and 8 bases lay in between. For the CDR3, the DNA is TGTGCCAGCAGGACGGGGGATCAGCCCCAGCATTTT. Translating gives CASRTGDQPQHF.

The V gene is TRBV4-1, the J gene TRBJ1-1, with 8 bases matching TRBD1. Germline-derived CDR1 and CDR2 are MGHRA and YSYEKL. The CDR3 is 14 amino acids. V dropped 0 bases and J dropped 5; count of bases not matched to a gene: 2. CDR3 loop: CASSQEDRVTEAFF. CDR3 nucleotide sequence: TGCGCCAGCAGCCAAGAGGACAGGGTAACTGAAGCTTTCTTT.

This chain uses TRBV10-3 with TRBJ1-1, with D perhaps TRBD1 (6 bases). Germline V gene data show CDR1 as ENHRY and CDR2 as SYGVKD. The V end lost 0 bases, the J end lost 1 base, and 6 bases lay between the germline ends. CDR3 length: 14 residues. CDR3 protein: CAISESTGNTEAFF. CDR3 nucleotide sequence: TGTGCCATCAGTGAGTCGACAGGGAACACTGAAGCTTTCTTT.

The J gene is TRBJ1-1, the V gene TRBV27; 8 bases align to TRBD1. There are 14 residues in the CDR3. The V gene's germline CDR1 is MNHEY and CDR2 SMNVEV (reference sequence). Germline trimming cut 5 bases from V and 1 base from J; bases unmatched to any gene: 3. The CDR3 nucleotides are TGTGCCAGCAGTACAGGGGGAGCGAACACTGAAGCTTTCTTT. Its translation is CASSTGGANTEAFF.